These T cell receptor beta chains were read from a single sample in a study of blood T cell repertoires in COVID-19. The protocol was immunoSEQ multiplex PCR, while the TCRdb copy is restricted to in-frame clones and leaves out a portion. The table lists under 50,000 clones, over 80% of them singletons, with more than 10% in the top ten. Sequencing was done on a sample of peripheral blood. Receptors originate from a human donor in a cohort sampled during active COVID-19. The CDR3 runs from the conserved cysteine through the conserved F or W. The order of the fields is V gene, D gene, J gene, CDR3 DNA, CDR3 protein. The D gene is left open where the match is weak.

v_gene: TRBV30; d_gene: NA; j_gene: TRBJ2-3; CDR3nt: TGTGCCTGGCAGGTCACAGATACGCAGTATTTT; CDR3aa: CAWQVTDTQYF
v_gene: TRBV29-1; d_gene: NA; j_gene: TRBJ2-2; CDR3nt: TGCAGCGTCGAGGACACGAACACCGGGGAGCTGTTTTTT; CDR3aa: CSVEDTNTGELFF
v_gene: TRBV9; d_gene: NA; j_gene: TRBJ2-1; CDR3nt: TGTGCCAGCAGCGTAGAACGCGGTGAGCAGTTCTTC; CDR3aa: CASSVERGEQFF
v_gene: TRBV2; d_gene: TRBD1; j_gene: TRBJ1-5; CDR3nt: TGTGCCAGCAGTGATTCTAGGGGGCCTCAGCCCCAGCATTTT; CDR3aa: CASSDSRGPQPQHF
v_gene: TRBV11-2; d_gene: NA; j_gene: TRBJ1-1; CDR3nt: TGTGCCAGCAGCTTAGTACAGGGGAACACTGAAGCTTTCTTT; CDR3aa: CASSLVQGNTEAFF
v_gene: TRBV4-2; d_gene: TRBD2; j_gene: TRBJ2-7; CDR3nt: TGTGCCAGCAGCCAAGAGCCCGGGACTAGCGGGAGCACGACAAGGGAGCAGTACTTC; CDR3aa: CASSQEPGTSGSTTREQYF
v_gene: TRBV7-8; d_gene: NA; j_gene: TRBJ1-2; CDR3nt: TGTGCCAGCAGCCCCGGGACACCAAACTATGGCTACACCTTC; CDR3aa: CASSPGTPNYGYTF
v_gene: TRBV18; d_gene: NA; j_gene: TRBJ1-5; CDR3nt: TGTGCCAGCTCACCACCGAACCAGGGATGGGGTCAGCCCCAGCATTTT; CDR3aa: CASSPPNQGWGQPQHF
v_gene: TRBV5-6; d_gene: TRBD1; j_gene: TRBJ1-1; CDR3nt: TGTGCCAGCAGCTTGCGACAGGGGTCGGATTGGAGCACTGAAGCTTTCTTT; CDR3aa: CASSLRQGSDWSTEAFF
v_gene: TRBV28; d_gene: TRBD1; j_gene: TRBJ1-2; CDR3nt: TGTGCCAGCAAGCGGGGACAGGGCGCATACTATGGCTACACCTTC; CDR3aa: CASKRGQGAYYGYTF